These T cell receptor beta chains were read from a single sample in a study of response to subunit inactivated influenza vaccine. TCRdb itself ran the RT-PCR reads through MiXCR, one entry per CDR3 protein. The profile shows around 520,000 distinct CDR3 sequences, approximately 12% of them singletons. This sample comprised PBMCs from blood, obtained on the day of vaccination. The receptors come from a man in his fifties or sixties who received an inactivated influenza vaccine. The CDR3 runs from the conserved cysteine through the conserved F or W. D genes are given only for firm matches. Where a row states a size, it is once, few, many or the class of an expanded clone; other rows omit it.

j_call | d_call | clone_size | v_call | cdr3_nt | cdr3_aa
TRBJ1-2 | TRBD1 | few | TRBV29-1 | TGCAGCGTACCGGGACAGGGTGGCTACACCTTC | CSVPGQGGYTF
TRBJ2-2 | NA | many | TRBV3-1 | TGTGCCAGCAGTTATGGATCGGTGACCGGGGAGCTGTTTTTT | CASSYGSVTGELFF
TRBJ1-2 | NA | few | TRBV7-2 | TGTGCCAGCAGCTTAGATACGGGCTTAAAAGTTGGCTACACCTTC | CASSLDTGLKVGYTF
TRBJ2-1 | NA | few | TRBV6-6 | TGTGCCAGCAGTTACGGGGGTGACAATGAGCAGTTCTTC | CASSYGGDNEQFF
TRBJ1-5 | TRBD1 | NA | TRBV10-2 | TGCGCCAGCACCAGCGACAGGGGGTATCAGCCCCAGCATTTT | CASTSDRGYQPQHF
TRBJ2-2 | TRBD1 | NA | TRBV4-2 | TGTGCCAGCAGCCAAGTTCATGACAGGGGGCGTTTGGGGGACACCGGGGAGCTGTTTTTT | CASSQVHDRGRLGDTGELFF
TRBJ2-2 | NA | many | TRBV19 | TGTGCCAGTATTTCTGCCAGGGTCACCGGGGAGCTGTTTTTT | CASISARVTGELFF
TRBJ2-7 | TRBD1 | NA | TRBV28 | TGTGCCACAGGGACAGCCCTCTACGAGCAGTACTTC | CATGTALYEQYF
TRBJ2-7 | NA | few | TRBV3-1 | TGTGCCAGCAGCCGGGAGGCTCTCTCCTACGAGCAGTACTTC | CASSREALSYEQYF
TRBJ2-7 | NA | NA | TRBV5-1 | TGCGCCAGCAGCTTCCTCGGACCCAGTCGGGAGCAGTACTTC | CASSFLGPSREQYF
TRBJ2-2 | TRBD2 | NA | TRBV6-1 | TGTGCCAGCAGCCCGGGACTAGGTGTCACCGGGGAGCTGTTTTTT | CASSPGLGVTGELFF
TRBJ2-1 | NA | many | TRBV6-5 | TGTGCCAGCAGTTACTCGAGCGGTAAGAGGGATGAGCAGTTCTTC | CASSYSSGKRDEQFF
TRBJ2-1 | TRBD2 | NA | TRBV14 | TGTGCCAGCAGCCAAGCTCTAGCGGGAATCAATGAGCAGTTCTTC | CASSQALAGINEQFF
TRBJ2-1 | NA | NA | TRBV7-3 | TGTGCCAGCAGCCCTGACAGCCGCAATGAGCAGTTCTTC | CASSPDSRNEQFF
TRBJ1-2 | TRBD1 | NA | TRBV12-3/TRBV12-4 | TGTGCCAGCAGTTTAGCGGGACAGGCCCTCTATGGCTACACCTTC | CASSLAGQALYGYTF
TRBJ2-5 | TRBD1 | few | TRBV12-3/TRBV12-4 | TGTGCCAGCAGTTTAGCGAGGCAGGGGGCTGAGACCCAGTACTTC | CASSLARQGAETQYF
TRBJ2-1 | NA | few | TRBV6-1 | TGTGCCAGCAGTCAACGGGCCTCAGCCAATGAGCAGTTCTTC | CASSQRASANEQFF
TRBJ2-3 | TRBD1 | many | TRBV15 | TGTGCCACCAGTCCGGACAGGTTCGCAGATACGCAGTATTTT | CATSPDRFADTQYF
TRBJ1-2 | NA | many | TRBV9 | TGTGCCAGCAGCGGCCCTCGCGGGGGACTGTATGGCTACACCTTC | CASSGPRGGLYGYTF
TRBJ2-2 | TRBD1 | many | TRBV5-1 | TGTGCCAGCAGTTTAGGGACAGGACGGACCGGGGAGCTGTTTTTT | CASSLGTGRTGELFF
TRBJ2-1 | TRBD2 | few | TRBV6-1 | TGTGCCAGCAACAGGGCTAGCGGGGGCGGAGAGCAGTTCTTC | CASNRASGGGEQFF
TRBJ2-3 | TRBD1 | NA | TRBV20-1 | TGCAGTGCTGGACAGGATTTCGATACGCAGTATTTT | CSAGQDFDTQYF